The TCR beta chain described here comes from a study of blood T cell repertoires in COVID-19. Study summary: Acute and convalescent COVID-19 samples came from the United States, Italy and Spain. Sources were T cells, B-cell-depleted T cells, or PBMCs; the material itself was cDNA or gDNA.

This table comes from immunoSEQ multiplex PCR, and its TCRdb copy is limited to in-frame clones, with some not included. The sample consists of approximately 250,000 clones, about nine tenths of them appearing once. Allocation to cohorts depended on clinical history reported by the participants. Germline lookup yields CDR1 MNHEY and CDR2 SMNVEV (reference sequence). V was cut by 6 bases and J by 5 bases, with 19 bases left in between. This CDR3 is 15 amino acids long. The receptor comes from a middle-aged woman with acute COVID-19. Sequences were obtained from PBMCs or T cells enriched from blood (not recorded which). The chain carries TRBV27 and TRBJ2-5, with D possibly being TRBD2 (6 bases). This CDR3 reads CASSHNPARGETQYF. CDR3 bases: TGTGCCAGCAGCCACAACCCTGCTCGGGGGGAGACCCAGTACTTC.